What follows are 13 T cell receptor beta chains derived from one specimen sequenced in a study of blood T cell repertoires in COVID-19. Here immunoSEQ multiplex PCR was the method, and the copy in TCRdb shows in-frame clones only, minus some. The sample lists approximately 56,000 clones, under 85% occurring once. Sequencing input: peripheral blood. The receptors stem from a man in his 70s with active COVID-19.

In this sample, this clone turned up once. This chain uses TRBV7-2 with TRBJ1-4; D might be TRBD1 (5 bases). This CDR3 comprises 13 residues. Trimming shortened V by 4 bases and J by 5 bases, and 8 bases separated the two germline ends. Germline assignment: CDR1 SGHTA and CDR2 FQGNSA. The chain's CDR3 is CASSSGGNEKLFF. CDR3 in DNA: TGTGCCAGCAGCTCCGGGGGGAATGAAAAACTGTTTTTT.

The chain combines TRBV6-6 with TRBJ1-6; possible D gene TRBD1, 5 bases. This CDR3 is built from 17 residues. Per germline, CDR1 MNHNY and CDR2 SVGAGI (reference sequence). The V end lost 5 bases, the J end lost 0 bases, and 14 bases lay between the germline ends. The CDR3: CASSGSQGGSYNSPLHF. The CDR3 DNA sequence: TGTGCCAGCAGTGGATCCCAGGGCGGCTCCTATAATTCACCCCTCCACTTT.

The chain uses TRBV6-4 and TRBJ1-1; tentatively, D is TRBD1 (5 bases). Per germline, CDR1 MRHNA and CDR2 SNTAGT. The CDR3 runs to 12 residues. V lost 0 bases and J lost 7, with 6 bases in between. CDR3 coding DNA: TGTGCCAGCAGTGACTCAAGGGGTGAAGCTTTCTTT. Its translation is CASSDSRGEAFF.

V usage is TRBV7-2 and J usage is TRBJ1-6; TRBD1 is a possible D gene (6 bases). Germline V CDR1 and CDR2: SGHTA, FQGNSA. Trimming removed 5 bases from V and 0 bases from J, with 14 bases in between. The CDR3 consists of 17 residues. The CDR3 loop reads CASSHGQSSSYNSPLHF. CDR3 nucleotides: TGTGCCAGCAGCCACGGACAGTCGAGCTCCTATAATTCACCCCTCCACTTT.

This sequence joins TRBV18 and TRBJ2-7, with 9 nucleotides matching TRBD1. With V trimmed by 5 bases and J by 1 base, 9 bases remained unmatched. The CDR3 sequence is 16 residues long. Germline values: CDR1 KGHSH, CDR2 LQKENI. In nucleotides, the CDR3 is TGTGCCAGCTCATCATCTCCCGGGACAGGGTCCTACGAGCAGTACTTC. It translates to CASSSSPGTGSYEQYF.

CDR3 loop: CASSPPGLAATQYF. The CDR3, as DNA: TGTGCCAGCTCTCCCCCGGGACTAGCGGCGACCCAGTACTTC. The rearrangement uses TRBV27 and TRBJ2-5; TRBD2 matches 11 bases. The V segment lost 8 bases and the J segment 7 bases; nucleotides outside the gene matches: 9. CDR1 and CDR2 from the germline V gene are MNHEY and SMNVEV (reference sequence). The CDR3 loop spans 14 amino acids.

V usage is TRBV6-2 or TRBV6-3 and J usage is TRBJ1-5, with no clear D. Germline V gene lookup returns CDR1 MNHEY and CDR2 SVGEGT. CDR3 size: 13 residues. The V gene lost 2 bases and the J gene lost 4 bases, with 6 bases spanning the gap. CDR3 in amino acids: CASSYVRNQPQHF. For the CDR3, the DNA is TGTGCCAGCAGTTACGTCAGAAATCAGCCCCAGCATTTT.

The rearrangement joins TRBV7-9 to TRBJ1-3; D gene unclear. The germline V gene encodes CDR1 SEHNR and CDR2 FQNEAQ (reference sequence). Deletions cut 7 bases from V and 4 bases from J, with 14 bases between. This CDR3 has 14 residues. CDR3: CASNPAGSGNTIYF. CDR3 bases: TGTGCCAGCAACCCGGCAGGTTCCGGAAACACCATATATTTT. The full variable domain, its missing parts supplied by reference TRBV7-9 and TRBJ1-3, is DTGVSQNPRHKITKRGQNVTFRCDPISEHNRLYWYRQTLGQGPEFLTYFQNEAQLEKSRLLSDRFSAERPKGSFSTLEIQRTEQGDSAMYLCASNPAGSGNTIYFGEGSWLTVV.

The chain carries TRBV5-4 and TRBJ1-2; no clear D. The germline gives CDR1 SGHNT, CDR2 YYREEE (reference sequence). Trimming removed 4 bases at V and 0 bases at J, with 10 bases between. This CDR3 has 14 amino acids. The CDR3 spells CASSHSNANYGYTF. In DNA form, the CDR3 reads TGTGCCAGCAGCCATTCTAATGCTAACTATGGCTACACCTTC.

The V and J genes are TRBV19 and TRBJ2-7; TRBD1 agrees at 8 bases. The germline V gene encodes CDR1 LNHDA and CDR2 SQIVND (reference sequence). After removal of 5 bases from V and 7 bases from J, the junction contained 7 bases not matched to a gene. The CDR3 runs to 13 residues. The CDR3 region has the DNA TGTGCCAGTAGTTCCCAGGGGGCGCGGGAGCAGTACTTC. It yields the protein CASSSQGAREQYF.

The CDR3 DNA sequence: TGTGCCAGTCCAGCGGGAAAAGCGGGCCTGATTTCATCGAACACTGAAGCTTTCTTT. Protein sequence: CASPAGKAGLISSNTEAFF. The chain couples TRBV11-2 to TRBJ1-1; no firm D call. This CDR3 has 19 residues. Germline V CDR1 and CDR2: SGHAT, FQNNGV. The V and J ends lost 9 bases and 1 base respectively, with 30 bases between them.

The chain combines TRBV29-1 with TRBJ1-1; no definite D call. Per the germline V gene, CDR1 is SQVTM and CDR2 is ANQGSEA. The CDR3 spans 10 residues. V was pared by 1 base and J by 7 bases, with 4 bases between. Here the CDR3 reads CSVEGLEAFF. CDR3 in DNA: TGCAGCGTTGAAGGGCTTGAAGCTTTCTTT. Using reference TRBV29-1 and TRBJ1-1 for the parts outside the CDR3, the full variable domain is SAVISQKPSRDICQRGTSLTIQCQVDSQVTMMFWYRQQPGQSLTLIATANQGSEATYESGFVIDKFPISRPNLTFSTLTVSNMSPEDSSIYLCSVEGLEAFFGQGTRLTVV.

The V call is TRBV5-4, the J call TRBJ1-1; 7 nucleotides align to TRBD1. The CDR3 is made up of 15 amino acids. The trim removed 1 base at V and 1 base at J, leaving 4 bases unmatched. Looked up from germline, CDR1 is SGHNT and CDR2 is YYREEE (reference sequence). CDR3 amino acids: CASSLSGGSNTEAFF. The CDR3 DNA sequence: TGTGCCAGCAGCTTGTCAGGGGGATCGAACACTGAAGCTTTCTTT. Full variable domain (rest looked up from reference TRBV5-4 and TRBJ1-1): ETGVTQSPTHLIKTRGQQVTLRCSSQSGHNTVSWYQQALGQGPQFIFQYYREEENGRGNFPPRFSGLQFPNYSSELNVNALELDDSALYLCASSLSGGSNTEAFFGQGTRLTVV.